Presented here are 2 T cell receptor beta chains from one specimen sequenced in a study of regulatory T cells in long-lasting Graves disease. As for time point: persistent/refractory GD, antithyroid drugs over 5 years with positive TRAb. Researchers made the TCR library from RNA that was extracted from PBMCs. Sequencing libraries for TCR beta were prepared with iRepertoire HTBI primers and Arm-PCR of CDR3 regions. TCRdb re-analysed the multiplex PCR reads in MiXCR, keeping a single row per CDR3 protein. The data contain some 370,000 distinct CDR3 sequences, more than 20% of them singletons. Sequenced material: peripheral blood mononuclear cells (PBMCs), taken when the disease was refractory, from a patient treated with antithyroid drugs. The origin of the receptors is a woman between 40 and 50 years old with Graves disease.

The chain recombines TRBV3-1 with TRBJ1-1; TRBD1 agrees at 8 bases. Germline values: CDR1 LGHDT, CDR2 YNNKEL (reference sequence). This CDR3 has 14 amino acids. V dropped 4 bases and J dropped 7; count of bases not matched to a gene: 8. CDR3 loop: CASSLLTGAREAFF. CDR3 coding DNA: TGTGCCAGCAGCCTACTGACAGGGGCCCGTGAAGCTTTCTTT.

The table lists this clonotype with many counts. The chain uses TRBV27 and TRBJ2-5, with D possibly TRBD2 on 5 matching bases. This CDR3 has 14 residues. Germline CDR1 reads MNHEY; CDR2 reads SMNVEV (reference sequence). The ends were cut back, 1 base at V and 1 base at J, with 7 bases in the middle. CDR3 in amino acids: CASSLWAGQETQYF. In nucleotides, the CDR3 is TGTGCCAGCAGTTTATGGGCGGGCCAAGAGACCCAGTACTTC.